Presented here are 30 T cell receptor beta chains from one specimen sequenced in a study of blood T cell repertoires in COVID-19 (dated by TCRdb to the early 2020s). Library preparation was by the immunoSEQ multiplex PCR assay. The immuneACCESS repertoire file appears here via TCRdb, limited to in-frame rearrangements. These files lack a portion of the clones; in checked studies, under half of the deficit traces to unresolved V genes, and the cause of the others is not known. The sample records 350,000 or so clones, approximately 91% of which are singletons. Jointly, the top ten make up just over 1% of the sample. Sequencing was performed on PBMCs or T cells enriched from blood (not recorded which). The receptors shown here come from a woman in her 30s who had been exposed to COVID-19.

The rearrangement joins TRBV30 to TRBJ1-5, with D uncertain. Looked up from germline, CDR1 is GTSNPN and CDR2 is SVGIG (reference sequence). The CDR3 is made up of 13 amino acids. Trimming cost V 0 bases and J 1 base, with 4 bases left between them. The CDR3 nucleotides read TGTGCCTGGAGTGTACGGAGCAATCAGCCCCAGCATTTT. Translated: CAWSVRSNQPQHF. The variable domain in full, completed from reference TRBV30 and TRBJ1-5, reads SQTIHQWPATLVQPVGSPLSLECTVEGTSNPNLYWYRQAAGRGLQLLFYSVGIGQISSEVPQNLSASRPQDRQFILSSKKLLLSDSGFYLCAWSVRSNQPQHFGDGTRLSIL.

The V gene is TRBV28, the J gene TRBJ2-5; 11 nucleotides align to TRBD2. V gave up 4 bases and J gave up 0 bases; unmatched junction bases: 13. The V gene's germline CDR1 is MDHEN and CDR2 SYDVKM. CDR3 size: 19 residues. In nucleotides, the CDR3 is TGTGCCAGCAGTTCGGGACTAGCGGAACACCGCGGGTACCAAGAGACCCAGTACTTC. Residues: CASSSGLAEHRGYQETQYF.

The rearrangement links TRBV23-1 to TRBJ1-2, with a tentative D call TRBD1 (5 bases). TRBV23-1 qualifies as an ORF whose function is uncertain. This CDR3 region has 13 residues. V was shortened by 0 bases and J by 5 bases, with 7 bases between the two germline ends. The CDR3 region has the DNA TGCGCCAGCAGTCAATCACAGGCTTATGGCTACACCTTC. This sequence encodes CASSQSQAYGYTF.

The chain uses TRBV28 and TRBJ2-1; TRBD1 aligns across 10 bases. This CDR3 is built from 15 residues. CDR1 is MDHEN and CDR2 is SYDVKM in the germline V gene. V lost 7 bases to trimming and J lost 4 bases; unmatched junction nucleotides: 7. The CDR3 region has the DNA TGTGCCAGCACCTTAGGACAGGGGGGTTACAATGAGCAGTTCTTC. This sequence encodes CASTLGQGGYNEQFF. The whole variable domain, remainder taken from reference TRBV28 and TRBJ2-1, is DVKVTQSSRYLVKRTGEKVFLECVQDMDHENMFWYRQDPGLGLRLIYFSYDVKMKEKGDIPEGYSVSREKKERFSLILESASTNQTSMYLCASTLGQGGYNEQFFGPGTRLTVL.

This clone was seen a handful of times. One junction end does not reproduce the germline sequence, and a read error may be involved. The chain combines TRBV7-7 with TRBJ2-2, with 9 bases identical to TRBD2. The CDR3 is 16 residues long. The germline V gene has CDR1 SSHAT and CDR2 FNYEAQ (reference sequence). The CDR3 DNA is TGTGCTAGCAGCTTAATCGCGGGAGGGGACACCGGGGAGCTGTTTTTT. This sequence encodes CASSLIAGGDTGELFF.

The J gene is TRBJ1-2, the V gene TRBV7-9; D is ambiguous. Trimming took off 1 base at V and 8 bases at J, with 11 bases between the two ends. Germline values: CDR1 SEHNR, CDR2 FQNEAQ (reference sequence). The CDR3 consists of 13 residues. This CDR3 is CASSLGGIIGYTF. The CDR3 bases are TGTGCCAGCAGCTTAGGCGGGATAATAGGCTACACCTTC.

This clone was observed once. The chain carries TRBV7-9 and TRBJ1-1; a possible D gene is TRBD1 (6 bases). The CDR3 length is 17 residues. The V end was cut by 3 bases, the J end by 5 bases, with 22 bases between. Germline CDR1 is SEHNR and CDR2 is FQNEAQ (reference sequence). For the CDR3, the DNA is TGTGCCAGCAGCTTCATCTTGGGTCCAGGGGATGGGACTGAAGCTTTCTTT. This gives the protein CASSFILGPGDGTEAFF.

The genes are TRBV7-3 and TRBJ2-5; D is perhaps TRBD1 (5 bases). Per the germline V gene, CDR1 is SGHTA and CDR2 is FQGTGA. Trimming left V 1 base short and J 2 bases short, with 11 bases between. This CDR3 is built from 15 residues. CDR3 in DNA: TGTGCCAGCAGCTTAAGAGGTACAGGACAAGAGACCCAGTACTTC. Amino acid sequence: CASSLRGTGQETQYF.

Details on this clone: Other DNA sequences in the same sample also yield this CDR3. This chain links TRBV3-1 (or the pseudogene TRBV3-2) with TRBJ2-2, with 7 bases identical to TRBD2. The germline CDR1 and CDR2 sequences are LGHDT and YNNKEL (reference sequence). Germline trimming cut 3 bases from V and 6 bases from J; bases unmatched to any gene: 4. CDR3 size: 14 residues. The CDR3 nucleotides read TGTGCCAGCAGCCAGCGCGGGAGCTCCGGGGAGCTGTTTTTT. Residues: CASSQRGSSGELFF.

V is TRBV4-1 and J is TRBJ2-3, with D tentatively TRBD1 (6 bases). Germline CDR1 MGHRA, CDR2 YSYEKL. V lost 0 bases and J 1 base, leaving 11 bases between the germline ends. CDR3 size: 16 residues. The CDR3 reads CASSQEGGGRTDTQYF. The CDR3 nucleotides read TGCGCCAGCAGCCAAGAAGGTGGGGGCCGCACAGATACGCAGTATTTT.

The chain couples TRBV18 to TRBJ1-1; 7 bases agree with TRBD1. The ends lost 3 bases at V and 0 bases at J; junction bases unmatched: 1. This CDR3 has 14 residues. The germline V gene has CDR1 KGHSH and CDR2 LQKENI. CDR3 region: CASSPGTVNTEAFF. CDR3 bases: TGTGCCAGCTCACCCGGGACAGTGAACACTGAAGCTTTCTTT.

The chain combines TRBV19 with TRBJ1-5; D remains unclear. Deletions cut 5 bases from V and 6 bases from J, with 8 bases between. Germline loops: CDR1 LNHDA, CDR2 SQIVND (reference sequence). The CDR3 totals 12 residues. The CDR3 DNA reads TGTGCCAGTAGTCGGGTGGCTCAGCCCCAGCATTTT. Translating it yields CASSRVAQPQHF.

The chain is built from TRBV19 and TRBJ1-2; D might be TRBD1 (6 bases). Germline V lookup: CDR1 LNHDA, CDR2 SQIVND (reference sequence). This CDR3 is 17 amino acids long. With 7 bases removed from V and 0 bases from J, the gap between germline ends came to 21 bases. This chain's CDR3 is CASTHHPGTQPNYGYTF. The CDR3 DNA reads TGTGCCAGTACCCATCATCCCGGGACACAACCTAACTATGGCTACACCTTC.

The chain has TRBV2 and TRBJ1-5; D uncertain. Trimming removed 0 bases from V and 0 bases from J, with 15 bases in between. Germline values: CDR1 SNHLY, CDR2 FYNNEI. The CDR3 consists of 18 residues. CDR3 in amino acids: CASSEADGGSYSNQPQHF. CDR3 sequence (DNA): TGTGCCAGCAGTGAAGCGGATGGAGGGTCGTATAGCAATCAGCCCCAGCATTTT.

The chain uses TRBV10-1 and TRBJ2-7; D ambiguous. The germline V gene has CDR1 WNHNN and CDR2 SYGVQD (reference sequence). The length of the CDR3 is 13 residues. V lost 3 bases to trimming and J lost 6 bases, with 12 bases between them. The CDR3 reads CASSDGIGVEQYF. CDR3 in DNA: TGCGCCAGCAGTGACGGTATTGGTGTCGAGCAGTACTTC.

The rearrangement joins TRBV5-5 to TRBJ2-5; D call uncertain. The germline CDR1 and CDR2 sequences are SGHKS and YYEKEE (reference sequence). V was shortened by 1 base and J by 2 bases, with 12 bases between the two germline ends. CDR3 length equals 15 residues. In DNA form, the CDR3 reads TGTGCCAGCAGCTTGTATAACTCTCTTCAAGAGACCCAGTACTTC. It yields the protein CASSLYNSLQETQYF.

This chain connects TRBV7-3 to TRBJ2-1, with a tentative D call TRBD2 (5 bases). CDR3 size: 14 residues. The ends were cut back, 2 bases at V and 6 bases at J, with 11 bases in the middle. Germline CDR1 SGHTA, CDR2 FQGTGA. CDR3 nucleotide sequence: TGTGCCAGCAGCTTAGGGAGTAGCGTCAATGAGCAGTTCTTC. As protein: CASSLGSSVNEQFF. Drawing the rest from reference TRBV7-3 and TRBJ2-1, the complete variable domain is GAGVSQTPSNKVTEKGKYVELRCDPISGHTALYWYRQSLGQGPEFLIYFQGTGAADDSGLPNDRFFAVRPEGSVSTLKIQRTERGDSAVYLCASSLGSSVNEQFFGPGTRLTVL.

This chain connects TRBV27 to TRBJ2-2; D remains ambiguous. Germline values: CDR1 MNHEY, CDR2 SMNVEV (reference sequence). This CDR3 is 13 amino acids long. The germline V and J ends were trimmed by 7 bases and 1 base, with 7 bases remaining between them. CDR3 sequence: CASKLQNTGELFF. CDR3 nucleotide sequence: TGTGCCAGCAAACTACAGAACACCGGGGAGCTGTTTTTT.

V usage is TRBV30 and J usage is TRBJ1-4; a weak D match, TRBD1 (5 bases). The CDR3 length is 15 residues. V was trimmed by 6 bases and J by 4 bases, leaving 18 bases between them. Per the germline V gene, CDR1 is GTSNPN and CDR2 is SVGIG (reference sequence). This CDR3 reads CACSPQSGFNEKLFF. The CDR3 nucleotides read TGTGCCTGCTCTCCCCAGTCAGGGTTTAATGAAAAACTGTTTTTT. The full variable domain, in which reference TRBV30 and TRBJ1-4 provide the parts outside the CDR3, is SQTIHQWPATLVQPVGSPLSLECTVEGTSNPNLYWYRQAAGRGLQLLFYSVGIGQISSEVPQNLSASRPQDRQFILSSKKLLLSDSGFYLCACSPQSGFNEKLFFGSGTQLSVL.

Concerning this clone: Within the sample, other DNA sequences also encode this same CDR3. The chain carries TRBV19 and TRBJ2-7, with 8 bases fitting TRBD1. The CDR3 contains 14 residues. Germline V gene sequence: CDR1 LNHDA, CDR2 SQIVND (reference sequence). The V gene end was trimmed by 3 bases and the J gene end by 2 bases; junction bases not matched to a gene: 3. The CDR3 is CASSIRGPTYEQYF. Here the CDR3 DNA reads TGTGCCAGTAGTATCAGGGGGCCCACCTACGAGCAGTACTTC.

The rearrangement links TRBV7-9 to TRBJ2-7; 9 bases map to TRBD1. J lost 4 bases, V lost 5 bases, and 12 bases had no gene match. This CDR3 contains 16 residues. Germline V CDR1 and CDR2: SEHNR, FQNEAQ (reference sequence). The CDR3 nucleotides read TGTGCCAGCAGCGTATCCCGGGACAGGGCGGTTTACGAGCAGTACTTC. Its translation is CASSVSRDRAVYEQYF.

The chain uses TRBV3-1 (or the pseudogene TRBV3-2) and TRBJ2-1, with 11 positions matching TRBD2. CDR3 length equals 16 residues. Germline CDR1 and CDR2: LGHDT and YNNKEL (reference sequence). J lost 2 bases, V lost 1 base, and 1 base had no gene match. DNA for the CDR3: TGTGCCAGCAGCCAAGTTAGCGGGAGGGCCTACAATGAGCAGTTCTTC. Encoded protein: CASSQVSGRAYNEQFF.

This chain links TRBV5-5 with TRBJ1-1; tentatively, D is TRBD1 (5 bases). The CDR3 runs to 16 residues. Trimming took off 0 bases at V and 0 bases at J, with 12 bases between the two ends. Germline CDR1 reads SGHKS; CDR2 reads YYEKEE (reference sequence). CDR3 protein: CASSLGFGGVNTEAFF. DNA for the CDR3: TGTGCCAGCAGCTTGGGATTCGGAGGGGTGAACACTGAAGCTTTCTTT.

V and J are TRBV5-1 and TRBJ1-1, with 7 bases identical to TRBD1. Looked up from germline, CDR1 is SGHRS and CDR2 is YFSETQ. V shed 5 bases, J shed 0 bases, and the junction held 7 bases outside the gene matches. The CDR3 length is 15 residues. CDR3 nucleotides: TGCGCCAGCAGAGGGGGCAGTACCATGAACACTGAAGCTTTCTTT. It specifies CASRGGSTMNTEAFF.

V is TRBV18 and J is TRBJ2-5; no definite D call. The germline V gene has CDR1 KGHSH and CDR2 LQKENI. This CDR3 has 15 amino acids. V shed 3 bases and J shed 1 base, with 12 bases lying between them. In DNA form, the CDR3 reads TGTGCCAGCTCACCCCCCGGGTGGGTCCAAGAGACCCAGTACTTC. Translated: CASSPPGWVQETQYF.

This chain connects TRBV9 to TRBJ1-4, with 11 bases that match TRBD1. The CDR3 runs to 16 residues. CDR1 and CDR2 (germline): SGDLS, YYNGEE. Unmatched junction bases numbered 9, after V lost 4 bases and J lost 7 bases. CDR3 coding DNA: TGTGCCAGCAGCCCGATGGACAGGGGGCCAGGTGAAAAACTGTTTTTT. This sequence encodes CASSPMDRGPGEKLFF.

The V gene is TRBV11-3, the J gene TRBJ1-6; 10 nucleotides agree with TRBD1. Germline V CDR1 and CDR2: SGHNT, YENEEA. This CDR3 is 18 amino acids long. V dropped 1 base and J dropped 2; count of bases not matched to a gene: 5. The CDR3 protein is CASSLGSGQGAYNSPLHF. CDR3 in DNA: TGTGCCAGCAGCTTAGGATCAGGACAGGGGGCCTATAATTCACCCCTCCACTTT.

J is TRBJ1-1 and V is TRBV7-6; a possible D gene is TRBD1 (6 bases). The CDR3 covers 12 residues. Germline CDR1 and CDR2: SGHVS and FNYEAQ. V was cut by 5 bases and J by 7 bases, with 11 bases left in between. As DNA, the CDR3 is TGTGCCAGCAGCCTACCCAGGGGTGAAGCTTTCTTT. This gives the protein CASSLPRGEAFF. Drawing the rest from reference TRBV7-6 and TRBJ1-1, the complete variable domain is GAGVSQSPRYKVTKRGQDVALRCDPISGHVSLYWYRQALGQGPEFLTYFNYEAQQDKSGLPNDRFSAERPEGSISTLTIQRTEQRDSAMYRCASSLPRGEAFFGQGTRLTVV.

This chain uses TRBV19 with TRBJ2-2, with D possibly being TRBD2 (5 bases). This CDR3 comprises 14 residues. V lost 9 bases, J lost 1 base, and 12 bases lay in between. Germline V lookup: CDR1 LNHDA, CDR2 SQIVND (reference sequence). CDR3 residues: CASRLRGNTGELFF. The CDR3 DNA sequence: TGTGCCAGCCGACTCCGGGGGAACACCGGGGAGCTGTTTTTT.

The CDR3 DNA sequence: TGCGCCAGCAGCTTGGGGACAGGGGTTGGCTACACCTTC. Amino acid sequence: CASSLGTGVGYTF. The chain joins TRBV5-1 to TRBJ1-2; 9 bases agree with TRBD1. Losses at the gene ends were 0 bases for V and 7 bases for J; bases not matched to a gene: 1. The CDR3 totals 13 residues. Germline values: CDR1 SGHRS, CDR2 YFSETQ.